Following are 18 T cell receptor beta chains from one sample sequenced in a study of blood T cell repertoires in COVID-19. Repertoires were generated with immunoSEQ multiplex PCR, while TCRdb's copy carries only in-frame clones and drops some. The data contain approximately 180,000 clones, 80% to 90% of them singletons. The specimen was peripheral blood. These receptors were obtained from a man in his 60s with acute or convalescent COVID-19.

The V call is TRBV28, the J call TRBJ1-2; D is ambiguous. Trimming pared 5 bases from V and 2 bases from J, leaving 12 bases between. In germline, CDR1 is MDHEN, CDR2 SYDVKM. The CDR3 covers 14 residues. CDR3 protein: CASSLSRPNYGYTF. Written as DNA, the CDR3 is TGTGCCAGCAGTCTGAGCCGCCCGAACTATGGCTACACCTTC.

The genes are TRBV5-4 and TRBJ2-7; weak D call: TRBD1 (5 bases). The V end was cut by 0 bases, the J end by 0 bases, with 7 bases between. The CDR3 length is 14 residues. Germline values: CDR1 SGHNT, CDR2 YYREEE (reference sequence). CDR3 sequence reads: CASSLGQSSYEQYF. CDR3 in DNA: TGTGCCAGCAGCTTGGGACAGAGCTCCTACGAGCAGTACTTC.

V is TRBV7-9 and J is TRBJ1-1; D is perhaps TRBD1 (5 bases). The V end lost 6 bases, the J end lost 4 bases, and 9 bases lay between the germline ends. CDR3 size: 12 residues. Germline-derived CDR1 and CDR2 are SEHNR and FQNEAQ (reference sequence). This CDR3 reads CASRGRGTEAFF. As DNA, the CDR3 is TGTGCCAGCAGGGGGCGGGGCACTGAAGCTTTCTTT.

The chain is built from TRBV4-3 and TRBJ1-2, with D possibly TRBD1 on 5 matching bases. The CDR3 runs to 14 residues. The germline V gene has CDR1 LGHNA and CDR2 YSLEER. Deletions cut 0 bases from V and 8 bases from J, with 13 bases between. Here the CDR3 reads CASSQDLGVRGYTF. The CDR3 DNA sequence: TGCGCCAGCAGCCAAGATCTAGGGGTTAGGGGCTACACCTTC.

V usage is TRBV4-2 and J usage is TRBJ2-1; 11 positions match TRBD2. Trimming took 10 bases from V and 4 from J; bases not matched to a gene: 6. Germline V gene sequence: CDR1 LGHNA, CDR2 YNFKEQ. This CDR3 is built from 14 residues. CDR3 residues: CATSLAGGYNEQFF. The CDR3 nucleotides are TGTGCCACCTCGCTAGCGGGAGGATACAATGAGCAGTTCTTC.

The chain has TRBV18 and TRBJ2-2; no clear D. This CDR3 contains 12 residues. Germline loops: CDR1 KGHSH, CDR2 LQKENI. Trimming removed 5 bases from V and 3 bases from J, with 4 bases in between. The CDR3 nucleotides are TGTGCCAGCTCAGAGTACACCGGGGAGCTGTTTTTT. It yields the protein CASSEYTGELFF.

The chain is built from TRBV6-5 and TRBJ2-7, with a tentative D call TRBD1 (6 bases). Germline values: CDR1 MNHEY, CDR2 SVGAGI. The CDR3 sequence is 15 residues long. Trimming took off 0 bases at V and 0 bases at J, with 9 bases between the two ends. The chain's CDR3 is CASSYSTDSSYEQYF. CDR3 DNA: TGTGCCAGCAGTTACTCGACGGACAGCTCCTACGAGCAGTACTTC.

The gene calls are TRBV7-9 and TRBJ2-2, with 7 positions matching TRBD1. The J segment lost 8 bases and the V segment lost 5 bases, leaving 8 bases of the junction unmatched. Germline lookup yields CDR1 SEHNR and CDR2 FQNEAQ (reference sequence). There are 14 residues in the CDR3. CDR3 sequence: CASSPVEGAGELFF. DNA of the CDR3: TGTGCCAGCAGCCCAGTTGAGGGGGCTGGGGAGCTGTTTTTT. The complete variable domain, with remaining parts taken from reference TRBV7-9 and TRBJ2-2, reads DTGVSQNPRHKITKRGQNVTFRCDPISEHNRLYWYRQTLGQGPEFLTYFQNEAQLEKSRLLSDRFSAERPKGSFSTLEIQRTEQGDSAMYLCASSPVEGAGELFFGEGSRLTVL.

This clone was seen more than once but under ten times. The rearrangement uses TRBV19 and TRBJ1-1; 11 bases are a match to TRBD1. CDR1 and CDR2 from the germline V gene are LNHDA and SQIVND (reference sequence). CDR3 size: 16 residues. V lost 6 bases to trimming and J lost 0 bases; unmatched junction nucleotides: 6. The CDR3 DNA reads TGTGCCAGTAGACCTTTGGACAGGGGGCTGAACACTGAAGCTTTCTTT. Encoded protein: CASRPLDRGLNTEAFF.

This clone came up once. V and J are TRBV6-5 and TRBJ2-5; 11 bases align to TRBD2. The germline V gene encodes CDR1 MNHEY and CDR2 SVGAGI. This CDR3 is 13 amino acids long. With 10 bases clipped from V and 5 bases from J, the junction kept 6 bases outside the gene matches. CDR3 residues: CATRLAGMETQYF. The CDR3 region has the DNA TGTGCCACCAGACTAGCGGGAATGGAGACCCAGTACTTC.

This clone was detected a few times. V usage is TRBV7-9 and J usage is TRBJ1-5; D unresolved. CDR3 length equals 12 residues. Trimming took 3 bases from V and 4 from J, leaving 4 bases between them. Germline loops: CDR1 SEHNR, CDR2 FQNEAQ (reference sequence). Here the CDR3 DNA reads TGTGCCAGCAGCTTGCAGAATCAGCCCCAGCATTTT. Protein: CASSLQNQPQHF.

V usage is TRBV29-1 and J usage is TRBJ2-7; D may be TRBD2 (6 bases). Trimming removed 0 bases from V and 1 base from J, with 10 bases in between. Germline-derived CDR1 and CDR2 are SQVTM and ANQGSEA. There are 14 residues in the CDR3. The CDR3 spells CSVEDRGKSYEQYF. CDR3 bases: TGCAGCGTTGAAGATCGGGGGAAGTCCTACGAGCAGTACTTC.

This chain joins TRBV28 and TRBJ2-2; 8 nucleotides line up with TRBD1. V shed 7 bases and J 6 bases; nucleotides not matched to a gene: 10. The CDR3 is 15 amino acids. Germline values: CDR1 MDHEN, CDR2 SYDVKM. CDR3 loop: CASTQGARSPGELFF. The CDR3 region has the DNA TGTGCCAGCACCCAGGGGGCGCGATCTCCCGGGGAGCTGTTTTTT.

The chain carries TRBV28 and TRBJ1-3; D call uncertain. Germline CDR1 and CDR2: MDHEN and SYDVKM. V was cut by 5 bases and J by 0 bases, with 11 bases left in between. The CDR3 contains 15 residues. The CDR3 region is CASSRGSISGNTIYF. The CDR3 DNA follows: TGTGCCAGCAGTCGAGGCAGTATCTCTGGAAACACCATATATTTT.

The chain couples TRBV5-1 to TRBJ2-1; 7 nucleotides align to TRBD2. The CDR3 length is 16 residues. After removal of 4 bases from V and 0 bases from J, the junction contained 7 bases not matched to a gene. CDR1 is SGHRS, CDR2 YFSETQ, per germline. The CDR3 DNA sequence: TGCGCCAGCAGCGTGCTAGCGGTTAGCTCCTACAATGAGCAGTTCTTC. Its protein is CASSVLAVSSYNEQFF.

The chain carries TRBV7-3 and TRBJ1-6; D gene ambiguous. CDR1 is SGHTA and CDR2 is FQGTGA in the germline V gene. CDR3 length equals 14 residues. Trimming stripped 4 bases from V and 6 bases from J, with 10 bases between. In DNA, the CDR3 is TGTGCCAGCAGCTGGAGGGCTCCTAATTCACCCCTCCACTTT. Translation: CASSWRAPNSPLHF.

The chain's CDR3 is CASSFGGTGELFF. In DNA, the CDR3 is TGTGCCAGCAGCTTTGGGGGGACCGGGGAGCTGTTTTTT. The chain uses TRBV28 and TRBJ2-2, with TRBD2 as a possible D gene (6 bases). Germline loops: CDR1 MDHEN, CDR2 SYDVKM. V shed 6 bases and J shed 5 bases, with 10 bases lying between them. The length of the CDR3 is 13 residues.

This rearrangement joins TRBV11-3 to TRBJ2-1; TRBD2 agrees at 7 bases. V shed 0 bases, J shed 9 bases, and the junction held 8 bases outside the gene matches. CDR1 is SGHNT and CDR2 is YENEEA in the germline V gene. The CDR3 consists of 15 residues. This CDR3 reads CASSLDQRPGGEQFF. The DNA for the CDR3 is TGTGCCAGCAGCTTAGATCAGCGGCCGGGGGGTGAGCAGTTCTTC. Variable domain in full (rest from reference TRBV11-3 and TRBJ2-1): EAGVVQSPRYKIIEKKQPVAFWCNPISGHNTLYWYLQNLGQGPELLIRYENEEAVDDSQLPKDRFSAERLKGVDSTLKIQPAELGDSAVYLCASSLDQRPGGEQFFGPGTRLTVL.